The T cell receptor beta chain described here comes from a study of T cell responses to AZD1222 COVID-19 vaccine. Generated by immunoSEQ multiplex PCR, the TCRdb table keeps only in-frame clones and is missing some. The table has about 100,000 clones, about 85% seen once; the top ten hold roughly 4.3%. V shed 2 bases and J 1 base; nucleotides not matched to a gene: 7. CDR1 is MNHNY and CDR2 is SVGAGI in the germline V gene (reference sequence). The CDR3 covers 16 residues. The receptor's source is an adult in good health. V usage is TRBV6-6 and J usage is TRBJ2-7, with 8 bases that match TRBD1. Source: peripheral blood, taken on day 0 of AZD1222 vaccination. CDR3 sequence: CASSYPGQGPSYEQYF. The CDR3 nucleotides are TGTGCCAGCAGTTACCCAGGACAGGGTCCGTCCTACGAGCAGTACTTC.